Given below is one T cell receptor beta chain in context. Authors' methods: From reference gene primer amplification, estimates of nucleated cell counts were derived. Sequenced by immunoSEQ multiplex PCR; TCRdb stores in-frame clones only, minus some. V and J calls plus clone size are reproduced from that table; the DNA served to infer D and trimming. The repertoire holds over 200,000 clones, roughly nine tenths seen once, with roughly 4% in the top ten. The sample belongs to a study of blood T cell repertoires in COVID-19. Overall study: Nucleic acid was either cDNA or gDNA, and it came from T cells, B-cell-depleted T cells, or PBMCs.

CDR1 SGHVS and CDR2 FQNEAQ come from the germline V gene. Germline trimming cut 5 bases from V and 7 bases from J; bases unmatched to any gene: 10. The CDR3 is 16 amino acids. The gene calls are TRBV7-8 and TRBJ1-6; TRBD1 matches at 8 bases. The sample taken for sequencing was peripheral blood. This TCR was recovered from a man in his 60s who had recovered from COVID-19. CDR3 residues: CASSPRQGRTNSPLHF. The DNA for the CDR3 is TGTGCCAGCAGCCCCAGACAGGGGAGGACCAATTCACCCCTCCACTTT.